Listed here are 9 T cell receptor beta chains from one sample, sequenced in a study of CD8 T cells in ankylosing spondylitis. Study-wide findings and caveats: Several highly homologous variants made up a TCR beta motif, and this motif appeared characteristic of ankylosing spondylitis blood.

One entry per CDR3 protein, called by TCRdb with MiXCR from the 5' RACE reads. The table lists roughly 450,000 distinct CDR3 sequences, more than 25% of them singletons. No antigens are known for them. Sequencing used blood, either unsorted or a sorted T cell fraction (not recorded which). The receptors were gathered from a male donor with ankylosing spondylitis.

V is TRBV3-1 and J is TRBJ1-5, with 8 bases identical to TRBD1. In germline, CDR1 is LGHDT, CDR2 YNNKEL (reference sequence). This CDR3 region has 17 residues. Trimming removed 2 bases from V and 0 bases from J; junction bases left unmatched: 6. The CDR3 sequence is CASSQSWTGFSNQPQHF. CDR3 nucleotides: TGTGCCAGCAGCCAATCATGGACAGGGTTTAGCAATCAGCCCCAGCATTTT.

The V gene is TRBV24-1, the J gene TRBJ2-3; perhaps TRBD1 as D (6 bases). The V end lost 9 bases, the J end lost 4 bases, and 10 bases lay between the germline ends. Germline assignment: CDR1 KGHDR and CDR2 SFDVKD. The CDR3 is 12 amino acids. This CDR3 is CATGTGSDTQYF. The CDR3 coding sequence is TGTGCCACCGGAACAGGGTCAGATACGCAGTATTTT.

This clonotype turned up a few times. The chain joins TRBV7-9 to TRBJ2-7; D perhaps matches TRBD2 (6 bases). Between the trimmed V and J ends, which lost 5 bases and 2 bases, there was a span of 7 bases. CDR3 size: 12 residues. Per germline, CDR1 SEHNR and CDR2 FQNEAQ (reference sequence). This CDR3 is CASSPGAYEQYV. CDR3 DNA sequence: TGTGCCAGCAGCCCGGGGGCCTACGAGCAGTACGTC.

The chain joins TRBV19 to TRBJ2-2; D not certain. The germline V gene encodes CDR1 LNHDA and CDR2 SQIVND (reference sequence). Trimming removed 4 bases at V and 0 bases at J, with 6 bases between. The CDR3 loop spans 14 amino acids. DNA for the CDR3: TGTGCCAGTAGTAGGCTCTCGAACACCGGGGAGCTGTTTTTT. Translated: CASSRLSNTGELFF.

This sequence joins TRBV5-1 and TRBJ2-3, with 10 bases that match TRBD2. Unmatched junction bases numbered 5, after V lost 4 bases and J lost 0 bases. The CDR3 is 16 residues long. Looked up from germline, CDR1 is SGHRS and CDR2 is YFSETQ. The chain's CDR3 is CASSPGLADSTDTQYF. The CDR3 DNA reads as TGCGCCAGCAGCCCTGGACTAGCGGACAGCACAGATACGCAGTATTTT. Full variable domain (outside the CDR3, taken from reference TRBV5-1 and TRBJ2-3): KAGVTQTPRYLIKTRGQQVTLSCSPISGHRSVSWYQQTPGQGLQFLFEYFSETQRNKGNFPGRFSGRQFSNSRSEMNVSTLELGDSALYLCASSPGLADSTDTQYFGPGTRLTVL.

This chain connects TRBV19 to TRBJ2-2; no firm D call. The ends were cut back, 8 bases at V and 0 bases at J, with 10 bases in the middle. Germline V gene data show CDR1 as LNHDA and CDR2 as SQIVND (reference sequence). The CDR3 length is 14 residues. In DNA form, the CDR3 reads TGTGCCAGTGCCGGATGGACGAACACCGGGGAGCTGTTTTTT. Amino acids: CASAGWTNTGELFF. Using reference TRBV19 and TRBJ2-2 for the parts outside the CDR3, the full variable domain is DGGITQSPKYLFRKEGQNVTLSCEQNLNHDAMYWYRQDPGQGLRLIYYSQIVNDFQKGDIAEGYSVSREKKESFPLTVTSAQKNPTAFYLCASAGWTNTGELFFGEGSRLTVL.

This clonotype has more than one count but fewer than ten. The chain combines TRBV10-3 with TRBJ2-7, with D possibly being TRBD2 (6 bases). V lost 3 bases to trimming and J lost 3 bases, with 9 bases between them. The CDR3 spans 13 residues. CDR1 is ENHRY, CDR2 SYGVKD, per germline. CDR3 in DNA: TGTGCCATCAGTGATGGTAGCGGCTACGAGCAGTACGTC. Translating gives CAISDGSGYEQYV.

The V call is TRBV11-2, the J call TRBJ1-1; D is ambiguous. Trimming cost V 0 bases and J 5 bases, with 7 bases left between them. Germline V gene data show CDR1 as SGHAT and CDR2 as FQNNGV. The CDR3 has 13 amino acids. The CDR3 here is CASSLDLPTEAFF. The CDR3 nucleotides read TGTGCCAGCAGCTTAGACCTGCCAACTGAAGCTTTCTTT.

This clonotype occurred a few times. The chain has TRBV10-3 and TRBJ2-5, with TRBD1 identical over 7 bases. The CDR3 covers 16 residues. V lost 0 bases, J lost 4 bases, and 8 bases stayed unmatched. Germline assignment: CDR1 ENHRY and CDR2 SYGVKD. This CDR3 is CAISESTLAGGETQYF. Written as DNA, the CDR3 is TGTGCCATCAGTGAGTCGACGTTGGCAGGGGGAGAGACCCAGTACTTC.